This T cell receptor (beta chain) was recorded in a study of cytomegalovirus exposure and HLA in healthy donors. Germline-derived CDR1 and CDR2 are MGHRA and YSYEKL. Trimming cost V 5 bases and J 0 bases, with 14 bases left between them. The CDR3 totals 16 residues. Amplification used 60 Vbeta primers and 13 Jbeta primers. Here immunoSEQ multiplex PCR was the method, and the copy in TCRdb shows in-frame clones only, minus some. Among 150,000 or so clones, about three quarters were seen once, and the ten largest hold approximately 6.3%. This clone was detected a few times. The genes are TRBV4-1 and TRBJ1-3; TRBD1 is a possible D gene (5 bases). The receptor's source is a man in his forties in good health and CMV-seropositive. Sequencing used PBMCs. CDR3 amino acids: CASSSRTRSSGNTIYF. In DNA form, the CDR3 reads TGCGCCAGCAGCTCGCGGACACGCAGCTCTGGAAACACCATATATTTT.